This entry lists 23 T cell receptor beta chains sequenced from one sample in a study of cytomegalovirus exposure and HLA in healthy donors. This PCR relied on a set of 60 Vbeta primers and 13 Jbeta primers. Profiling relied on immunoSEQ multiplex PCR, and the TCRdb table lists in-frame clones only, not all of them. This table holds tens of thousands of clones, around 74% found once. The sequencing sample was made of PBMCs. These receptors all stem from a young woman in good health and CMV-seropositive.

The V call is TRBV28, the J call TRBJ2-7; D is uncertain. The CDR3 length is 14 residues. V dropped 5 bases and J dropped 5 bases, with 16 bases sitting between them. Germline V gene data show CDR1 as MDHEN and CDR2 as SYDVKM. The CDR3, as DNA: TGTGCCAGCAGTGGCATCGCCAGGTTCCACGAGCAGTACTTC. Encoded protein: CASSGIARFHEQYF.

Points on this clone: At one of its ends the junction is not consistent with the germline gene, which may arise from a read error. This chain uses TRBV7-9 with TRBJ2-7, with TRBD2 identical over 10 bases. Germline V lookup: CDR1 SEHNR, CDR2 FQNEAQ (reference sequence). There are 16 residues in the CDR3. The CDR3 nucleotides are TGTGCCAGCAGCCTAGCGGGAGCCGTAGCAGATTACGAGCAGTACTTC. Protein sequence: CASSLAGAVADYEQYF.

This chain uses TRBV7-9 with TRBJ2-5; perhaps TRBD2 as D (6 bases). Germline values: CDR1 SEHNR, CDR2 FQNEAQ (reference sequence). The CDR3 runs 15 residues. Trimming stripped 4 bases from V and 5 bases from J, with 17 bases between. The CDR3, as DNA: TGTGCCAGCAGCTGGGGGGACCCCGAAACGGAGACCCAGTACTTC. Protein product: CASSWGDPETETQYF.

This clone was observed a few times. The chain employs TRBV27 and TRBJ1-5, with D unresolved. V was pared by 9 bases and J by 6 bases, with 18 bases between. The CDR3 extends over 14 amino acids. Germline V CDR1 and CDR2: MNHEY, SMNVEV (reference sequence). The CDR3 region has the DNA TGTGCCAGTGGTTGGGCAGTCGCAGGTCAGCCCCAGCATTTT. The encoded protein is CASGWAVAGQPQHF.

The chain combines TRBV6-5 with TRBJ2-5; D possibly corresponds to TRBD2 (5 bases). The V end lost 2 bases, the J end lost 4 bases, and 11 bases lay between the germline ends. This CDR3 is 14 amino acids long. From germline, CDR1 is MNHEY and CDR2 SVGAGI. The CDR3: CASSYGSVGETQYF. The CDR3 coding sequence is TGTGCCAGCAGTTACGGTAGCGTGGGAGAGACCCAGTACTTC.

The CDR3 protein is CASSRPGTGEEGYTF. CDR3 DNA sequence: TGTGCCAGCAGCCGTCCCGGGACAGGGGAGGAAGGCTACACCTTC. The genes are TRBV28 and TRBJ1-2; TRBD1 aligns across 10 bases. Germline V CDR1 and CDR2: MDHEN, SYDVKM. CDR3 size: 15 residues. Losses at the gene ends were 6 bases for V and 8 bases for J; bases not matched to a gene: 12.

The gene calls are TRBV7-8 and TRBJ2-5; 10 nucleotides agree with TRBD1. With 5 bases clipped from V and 4 bases from J, the junction kept 7 bases outside the gene matches. The CDR3 runs to 15 residues. The germline V gene has CDR1 SGHVS and CDR2 FQNEAQ. CDR3 in amino acids: CASSRDRGTAETQYF. The DNA for the CDR3 is TGTGCCAGCAGCAGGGACAGGGGCACGGCAGAGACCCAGTACTTC. Variable domain in full (rest from reference TRBV7-8 and TRBJ2-5): GAGVSQSPRYKVAKRGQDVALRCDPISGHVSLFWYQQALGQGPEFLTYFQNEAQLDKSGLPSDRFFAERPEGSVSTLKIQRTQQEDSAVYLCASSRDRGTAETQYFGPGTRLLVL.

This chain links TRBV29-1 with TRBJ2-3, with a tentative D call TRBD2 (7 bases). Germline values: CDR1 SQVTM, CDR2 ANQGSEA. V dropped 7 bases and J dropped 4 bases, with 15 bases sitting between them. The CDR3 is 13 residues long. The CDR3 sequence is CSAGGRGADTQYF. The DNA of the CDR3 is TGCAGCGCCGGAGGGAGGGGGGCAGATACGCAGTATTTT.

The chain has TRBV2 and TRBJ2-5; the D gene is possibly TRBD1 (5 bases). The germline V and J ends were trimmed by 6 bases and 5 bases, with 7 bases remaining between them. This CDR3 is 11 amino acids long. CDR1 and CDR2 (germline): SNHLY, FYNNEI. CDR3 residues: CASRNRETQYF. In DNA, the CDR3 is TGTGCCAGCAGAAACAGGGAGACCCAGTACTTC.

The chain couples TRBV21-1 to TRBJ1-1; no check of the table's D call, TRBD1, against the DNA was made. TRBV21-1 is shown as a pseudogene. This CDR3 contains 14 residues. The CDR3 spells CASATGTDNTEAFF. CDR3 in DNA: TGTGCCAGCGCCACCGGGACAGATAACACTGAAGCTTTCTTT.

The genes are TRBV20-1 and TRBJ2-1; D possibly corresponds to TRBD2 (6 bases). The CDR3 is 11 amino acids. V was clipped by 3 bases and J by 7 bases, with 7 bases between them. Germline assignment: CDR1 DFQATT and CDR2 SNEGSKA (reference sequence). The CDR3 here is CSARSGNEQFF. CDR3 coding DNA: TGCAGTGCTAGGAGCGGGAATGAGCAGTTCTTC.

The genes are TRBV27 and TRBJ2-6; possibly TRBD1 for D (6 bases). CDR3 length: 20 amino acids. The V end was cut by 6 bases, the J end by 0 bases, with 24 bases between. Germline lookup yields CDR1 MNHEY and CDR2 SMNVEV (reference sequence). CDR3 loop: CASSQLPPTGPNSGANVLTF. The CDR3 nucleotides are TGTGCCAGCAGCCAGTTACCACCGACAGGTCCGAACTCTGGGGCCAACGTCCTGACTTTC.

The chain uses TRBV30 and TRBJ2-1; 10 bases are a match to TRBD2. V dropped 7 bases and J dropped 5; count of bases not matched to a gene: 5. Germline V gene lookup returns CDR1 GTSNPN and CDR2 SVGIG (reference sequence). The CDR3 spans 13 residues. Here the CDR3 DNA reads TGTGCCTTAGAGCGGGAGGGCCACAATGAGCAGTTCTTC. It specifies CALEREGHNEQFF.

Comment on this clone: At one boundary the junction diverges from the germline segment, which might be a read error. The V and J genes are TRBV27 and TRBJ2-7; D possibly corresponds to TRBD2 (6 bases). Germline CDR1 MNHEY, CDR2 SMNVEV (reference sequence). This CDR3 is built from 13 residues. CDR3 sequence: CASGLGRHNEQYF. CDR3 in DNA: TGTGCCAGCGGTTTAGGGAGGCATAACGAGCAGTACTTC.

CDR3 amino acids: CSGGQQNTEAFF. CDR3 DNA sequence: TGCAGCGGAGGACAGCAGAACACTGAAGCTTTCTTT. This sequence joins TRBV29-1 and TRBJ1-1; D possibly corresponds to TRBD1 (6 bases). The germline CDR1 and CDR2 sequences are SQVTM and ANQGSEA. V lost 7 bases to trimming and J lost 1 base, with 10 bases between them. The CDR3 has 12 amino acids.

The chain is built from TRBV29-1 and TRBJ1-2, with 8 bases lining up with TRBD1. The CDR3 totals 14 residues. Looked up from germline, CDR1 is SQVTM and CDR2 is ANQGSEA. Losses at the gene ends were 7 bases for V and 4 bases for J; bases not matched to a gene: 11. The CDR3 protein is CSALVDRGGYGYTF. The CDR3 DNA is TGCAGCGCCCTAGTCGACAGGGGTGGCTATGGCTACACCTTC.

The V gene is TRBV28, the J gene TRBJ1-5; 7 bases fit TRBD1. This CDR3 has 15 amino acids. Germline CDR1 and CDR2: MDHEN and SYDVKM. The V gene end was trimmed by 8 bases and the J gene end by 5 bases; junction bases not matched to a gene: 12. DNA for the CDR3: TGTGCCAGCGGCTTACTACAGGGGACGGATCAGCCCCAGCATTTT. Its translation: CASGLLQGTDQPQHF.

This chain links TRBV5-6 with TRBJ1-1; unclear D gene. The germline V gene has CDR1 SGHDT and CDR2 YYEEEE. The length of the CDR3 is 12 residues. V lost 8 bases to trimming and J lost 4 bases, with 12 bases between them. The CDR3 reads CASSGATTEAFF. DNA of the CDR3: TGTGCCAGTAGCGGAGCGACCACTGAAGCTTTCTTT.

This clone was recorded only once. This chain links TRBV6-5 with TRBJ1-2; D is uncertain. V was clipped by 4 bases and J by 8 bases, with 8 bases between them. Germline V gene data show CDR1 as MNHEY and CDR2 as SVGAGI. The CDR3 contains 11 residues. The CDR3 coding sequence is TGTGCCAGCAGTTTCGGAGGGGGCTACACCTTC. The encoded protein is CASSFGGGYTF.

This clone was observed once. The chain carries TRBV5-6 and TRBJ2-3, with D unclear. Germline V gene sequence: CDR1 SGHDT, CDR2 YYEEEE. The V gene lost 4 bases and the J gene lost 0 bases, with 9 bases spanning the gap. The CDR3 length is 14 residues. The chain's CDR3 is CASSPRGSTDTQYF. CDR3 DNA sequence: TGTGCCAGCAGCCCAAGAGGTAGCACAGATACGCAGTATTTT.

V usage is TRBV18 and J usage is TRBJ1-1; 9 nucleotides line up with TRBD1. The CDR3 is 17 residues long. In germline, CDR1 is KGHSH, CDR2 LQKENI. J lost 5 bases, V lost 3 bases, and 13 bases had no gene match. CDR3 protein: CASSPILLGQGRTEAFF. The DNA of the CDR3 is TGTGCCAGCTCACCCATACTCCTGGGACAGGGAAGAACTGAAGCTTTCTTT.

V is TRBV7-2 and J is TRBJ1-5; a weak D match, TRBD1 (6 bases). This CDR3 is built from 14 residues. The germline V and J ends were trimmed by 4 bases and 4 bases, with 11 bases remaining between them. CDR1 and CDR2 (germline): SGHTA, FQGNSA. The CDR3 sequence is CASSYGTTNQPQHF. The CDR3 DNA is TGTGCCAGCAGCTATGGGACAACTAATCAGCCCCAGCATTTT.

This sequence joins TRBV29-1 and TRBJ2-2; the match to TRBD2 covers 9 bases. This CDR3 is 15 amino acids long. The V gene end was trimmed by 7 bases and the J gene end by 7 bases; junction bases not matched to a gene: 13. The V gene's germline CDR1 is SQVTM and CDR2 ANQGSEA. The CDR3 DNA is TGCAGCGCATTGTTGGCGGGAGGGCCGAACGGGGAGCTGTTTTTT. This gives the protein CSALLAGGPNGELFF.